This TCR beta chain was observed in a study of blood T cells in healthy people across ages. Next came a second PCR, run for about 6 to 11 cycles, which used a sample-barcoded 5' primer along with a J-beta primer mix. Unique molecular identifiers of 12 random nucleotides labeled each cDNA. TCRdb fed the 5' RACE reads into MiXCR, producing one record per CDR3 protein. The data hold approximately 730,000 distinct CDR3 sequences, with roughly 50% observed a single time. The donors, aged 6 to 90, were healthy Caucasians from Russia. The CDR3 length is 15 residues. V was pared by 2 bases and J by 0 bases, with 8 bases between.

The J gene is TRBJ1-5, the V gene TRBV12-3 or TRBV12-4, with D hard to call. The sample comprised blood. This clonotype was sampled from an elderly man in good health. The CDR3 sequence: CASSLYPDSNQPQHF. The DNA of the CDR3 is TGTGCCAGCAGTTTATACCCCGATAGCAATCAGCCCCAGCATTTT.